The 16 T cell receptor beta chains given below trace back to one sample, sequenced in a study of control samples from healthy donors and cancer patients. The method was immunoSEQ multiplex PCR; TCRdb's version includes in-frame clones alone and lacks a portion of them. This table holds 150,000 to 200,000 clones, roughly 92% found once. Sequencing used blood. These receptors were obtained from a man aged 30-40 years in good health.

J is TRBJ2-2 and V is TRBV27; TRBD1 matches at 8 bases. CDR1 is MNHEY, CDR2 SMNVEV, per germline (reference sequence). CDR3 length equals 16 residues. The V segment lost 1 base and the J segment 6 bases; nucleotides outside the gene matches: 7. This CDR3 reads CASSLFTGGRPGELFF. CDR3 DNA: TGTGCCAGCAGTTTATTTACAGGGGGGCGACCCGGGGAGCTGTTTTTT.

The genes are TRBV7-9 and TRBJ1-1; no firm D call. The CDR3 runs 14 residues. Per the germline V gene, CDR1 is SEHNR and CDR2 is FQNEAQ (reference sequence). V shed 1 base and J shed 4 bases, with 10 bases lying between them. Here the CDR3 DNA reads TGTGCCAGCAGCTTAGGACGGACTATCACTGAAGCTTTCTTT. This gives the protein CASSLGRTITEAFF.

The chain joins TRBV7-9 to TRBJ2-3; D unresolved. Germline CDR1 and CDR2: SEHNR and FQNEAQ (reference sequence). With 1 base removed from V and 2 bases from J, the gap between germline ends came to 4 bases. The CDR3 extends over 13 amino acids. CDR3 amino acids: CASSLDPTDTQYF. DNA for the CDR3: TGTGCCAGCAGCTTAGATCCCACAGATACGCAGTATTTT.

This chain joins TRBV7-9 and TRBJ2-7; TRBD1 might be the D (6 bases). V lost 6 bases and J lost 12, with 12 bases in between. Per the germline V gene, CDR1 is SEHNR and CDR2 is FQNEAQ (reference sequence). This CDR3 spans 10 amino acids. The CDR3 DNA follows: TGTGCCAGCAGGGGGGACATTTTGTACTTC. Residues: CASRGDILYF. The whole variable domain, filled in from reference TRBV7-9 and TRBJ2-7, reads DTGVSQNPRHKITKRGQNVTFRCDPISEHNRLYWYRQTLGQGPEFLTYFQNEAQLEKSRLLSDRFSAERPKGSFSTLEIQRTEQGDSAMYLCASRGDILYFGPGTRLTVT.

CDR3 residues: CASSLGTLRGTDTQYF. As DNA, the CDR3 is TGTGCCAGCAGCTTGGGGACCCTTCGGGGGACAGATACGCAGTATTTT. V is TRBV5-8 and J is TRBJ2-3, with D possibly TRBD2 on 6 matching bases. CDR1 is SGHTS and CDR2 is YDEGEE in the germline V gene. This CDR3 has 16 residues. V was shortened by 0 bases and J by 3 bases, with 14 bases between the two germline ends.

The chain combines TRBV4-1 with TRBJ1-5; D not certain. The germline V gene encodes CDR1 MGHRA and CDR2 YSYEKL. The CDR3 covers 12 residues. Trimming cost V 1 base and J 4 bases, with 2 bases left between them. This chain's CDR3 is CASSQGNQPQHF. The CDR3 coding sequence is TGCGCCAGCAGCCAAGGGAATCAGCCCCAGCATTTT.

The chain is built from TRBV4-2 and TRBJ1-5; D is ambiguous. The germline V and J ends were trimmed by 0 bases and 3 bases, with 0 bases remaining between them. The germline V gene encodes CDR1 LGHNA and CDR2 YNFKEQ. This CDR3 is built from 12 residues. The CDR3 loop is CASSQDNQPQHF. For the CDR3, the DNA is TGTGCCAGCAGCCAAGACAATCAGCCCCAGCATTTT.

This sequence joins TRBV5-1 and TRBJ2-1; 14 positions match TRBD2. This CDR3 is built from 16 residues. Germline V gene lookup returns CDR1 SGHRS and CDR2 YFSETQ. Unmatched junction bases numbered 5, after V lost 1 base and J lost 8 bases. CDR3 protein: CASSLWTSGRMDEQFF. The CDR3 DNA reads as TGCGCCAGCAGCTTGTGGACTAGCGGGAGGATGGATGAGCAGTTCTTC.

The genes are TRBV12-5 and TRBJ1-5, with D possibly TRBD1 on 5 matching bases. This CDR3 spans 15 amino acids. Deletions cut 0 bases from V and 7 bases from J, with 13 bases between. Germline CDR1 LGHNT, CDR2 FRNRAP. CDR3: CASGLVMAEGQPQHF. CDR3 sequence (DNA): TGTGCTAGTGGTTTGGTAATGGCCGAGGGGCAGCCCCAGCATTTT.

J is TRBJ1-3 and V is TRBV28; D may be TRBD1 (5 bases). CDR3 length: 14 residues. Looked up from germline, CDR1 is MDHEN and CDR2 is SYDVKM. V lost 5 bases and J 2 bases, leaving 10 bases between the germline ends. In DNA, the CDR3 is TGTGCCAGCAGTAAAAGGGGTACTGGAAACACCATATATTTT. Amino acid sequence: CASSKRGTGNTIYF.

This clone occurred a few times. The V gene is TRBV15, the J gene TRBJ2-1, with a tentative D call TRBD2 (6 bases). Germline CDR1 and CDR2: LNHNV and YYDKDF (reference sequence). There are 17 residues in the CDR3. V lost 5 bases to trimming and J lost 0 bases, with 17 bases between them. The CDR3 bases are TGTGCCACCAGCGGATCCTTGATAGCGGCCTCCTACAATGAGCAGTTCTTC. This encodes CATSGSLIAASYNEQFF.

The chain recombines TRBV19 with TRBJ1-5; the match to TRBD1 covers 9 bases. With 4 bases clipped from V and 2 bases from J, the junction kept 9 bases outside the gene matches. Germline assignment: CDR1 LNHDA and CDR2 SQIVND (reference sequence). The CDR3 has 17 amino acids. As DNA, the CDR3 is TGTGCCAGTAGTAATAACAGGGGGCCGGGGGGCAATCAGCCCCAGCATTTT. Amino acids: CASSNNRGPGGNQPQHF.

The V and J genes are TRBV9 and TRBJ2-1; TRBD2 might be the D (6 bases). CDR3 length equals 13 residues. CDR1 is SGDLS and CDR2 is YYNGEE in the germline V gene. With 2 bases removed from V and 5 bases from J, the gap between germline ends came to 8 bases. CDR3 bases: TGTGCCAGCAGCGTGACTAGTGACAATGAGCAGTTCTTC. It translates to CASSVTSDNEQFF.

The chain has TRBV28 and TRBJ1-1; 7 bases are a match to TRBD1. The CDR3 loop spans 10 amino acids. Per germline, CDR1 MDHEN and CDR2 SYDVKM. The CDR3 sequence: CATGYTEAFF. In DNA, the CDR3 is TGTGCGACAGGGTACACTGAAGCTTTCTTT. Full variable domain (outside the CDR3, taken from reference TRBV28 and TRBJ1-1): DVKVTQSSRYLVKRTGEKVFLECVQDMDHENMFWYRQDPGLGLRLIYFSYDVKMKEKGDIPEGYSVSREKKERFSLILESASTNQTSMYLCATGYTEAFFGQGTRLTVV.

CDR3 DNA sequence: TGTGCCAGCAGCCTTTTTGGCAGGGCTAACTATGGCTACACCTTC. Encoded protein: CASSLFGRANYGYTF. V gene TRBV5-6 combines with J gene TRBJ1-2, with D possibly being TRBD1 (5 bases). Germline assignment: CDR1 SGHDT and CDR2 YYEEEE. The CDR3 sequence is 15 residues long. Trimming stripped 4 bases from V and 0 bases from J, with 13 bases between.

This clone was recorded a few times. V gene TRBV2 combines with J gene TRBJ2-7; 8 nucleotides align to TRBD1. The CDR3 is 14 amino acids. The V and J ends lost 8 bases and 3 bases, in that order; junction bases with no gene match: 9. Germline V gene sequence: CDR1 SNHLY, CDR2 FYNNEI. CDR3: CASGGRTGYYEQYF. CDR3 in DNA: TGTGCCAGCGGGGGGAGGACAGGGTACTACGAGCAGTACTTC.